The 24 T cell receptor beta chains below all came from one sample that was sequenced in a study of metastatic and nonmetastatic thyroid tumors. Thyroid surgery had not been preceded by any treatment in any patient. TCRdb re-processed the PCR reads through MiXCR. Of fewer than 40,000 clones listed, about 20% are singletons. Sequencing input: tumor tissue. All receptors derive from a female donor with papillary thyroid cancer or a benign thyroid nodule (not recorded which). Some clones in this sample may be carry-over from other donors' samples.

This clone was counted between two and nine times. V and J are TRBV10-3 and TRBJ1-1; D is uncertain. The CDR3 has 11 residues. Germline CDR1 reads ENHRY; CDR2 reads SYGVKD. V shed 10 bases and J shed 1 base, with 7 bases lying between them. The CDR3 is CATAANTEAFF. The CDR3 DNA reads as TGTGCCACCGCAGCGAACACTGAAGCTTTCTTT.

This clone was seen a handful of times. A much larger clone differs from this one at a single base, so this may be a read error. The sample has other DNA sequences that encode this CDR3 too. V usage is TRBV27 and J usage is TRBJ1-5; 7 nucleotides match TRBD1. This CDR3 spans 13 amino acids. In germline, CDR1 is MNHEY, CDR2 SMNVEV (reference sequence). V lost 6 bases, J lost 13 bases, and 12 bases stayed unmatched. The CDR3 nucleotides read TGTGCCAGCAGCGGGACAGCTAGCCGGTCACAGCATTTT. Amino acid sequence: CASSGTASRSQHF.

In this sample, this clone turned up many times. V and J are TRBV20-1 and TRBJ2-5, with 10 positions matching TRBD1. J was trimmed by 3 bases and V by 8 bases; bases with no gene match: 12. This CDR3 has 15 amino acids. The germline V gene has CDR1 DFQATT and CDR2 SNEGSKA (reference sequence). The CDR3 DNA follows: TGCAGTTCAGGGGACAGGGGAGGGTTAGAAGAGACCCAGTACTTC. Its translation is CSSGDRGGLEETQYF.

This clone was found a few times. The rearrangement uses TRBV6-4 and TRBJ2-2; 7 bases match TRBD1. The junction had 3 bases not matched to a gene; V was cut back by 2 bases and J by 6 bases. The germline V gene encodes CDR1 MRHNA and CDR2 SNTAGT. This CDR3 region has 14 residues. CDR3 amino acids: CASSDTDRAGELFF. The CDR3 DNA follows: TGTGCCAGCAGTGACACCGACAGGGCCGGGGAGCTGTTTTTT.

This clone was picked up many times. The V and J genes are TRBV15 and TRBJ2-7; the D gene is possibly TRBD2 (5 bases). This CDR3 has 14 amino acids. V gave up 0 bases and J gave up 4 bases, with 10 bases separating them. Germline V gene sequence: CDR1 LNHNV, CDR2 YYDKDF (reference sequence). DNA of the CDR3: TGTGCCACCAGCAGAGATCGTGGAGGATACGAGCAGTACTTC. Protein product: CATSRDRGGYEQYF.

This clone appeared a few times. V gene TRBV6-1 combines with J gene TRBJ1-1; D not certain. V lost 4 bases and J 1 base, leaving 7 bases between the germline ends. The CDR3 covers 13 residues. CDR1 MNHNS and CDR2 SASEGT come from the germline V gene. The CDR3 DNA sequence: TGTGCCAGCAGTGTTGAGGGGAACACTGAAGCTTTCTTT. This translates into CASSVEGNTEAFF.

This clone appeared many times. The CDR3 DNA reads as TGCAGTGCTAGAGATATCCGACACCACTCCTACAATGAGCAGTTCTTC. Translating it yields CSARDIRHHSYNEQFF. This rearrangement joins TRBV20-1 to TRBJ2-1; D gene unclear. There are 16 residues in the CDR3. V was trimmed by 0 bases and J by 0 bases, leaving 12 bases between them. Germline V CDR1 and CDR2: DFQATT, SNEGSKA (reference sequence).

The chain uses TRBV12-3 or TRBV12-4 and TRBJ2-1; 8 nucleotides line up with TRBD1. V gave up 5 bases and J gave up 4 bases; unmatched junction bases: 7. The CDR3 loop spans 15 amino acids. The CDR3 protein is CASSPGQDPYNEQFF. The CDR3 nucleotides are TGTGCCAGCAGTCCGGGACAGGATCCATACAATGAGCAGTTCTTC.

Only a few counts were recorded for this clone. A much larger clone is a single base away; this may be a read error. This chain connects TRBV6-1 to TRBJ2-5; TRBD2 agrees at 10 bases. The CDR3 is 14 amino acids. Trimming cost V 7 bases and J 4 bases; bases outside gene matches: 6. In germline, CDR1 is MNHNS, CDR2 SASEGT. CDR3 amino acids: CASIPGLARETQYF. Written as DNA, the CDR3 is TGTGCCAGCATACCGGGACTAGCGCGAGAGACCCAGTACTTC.

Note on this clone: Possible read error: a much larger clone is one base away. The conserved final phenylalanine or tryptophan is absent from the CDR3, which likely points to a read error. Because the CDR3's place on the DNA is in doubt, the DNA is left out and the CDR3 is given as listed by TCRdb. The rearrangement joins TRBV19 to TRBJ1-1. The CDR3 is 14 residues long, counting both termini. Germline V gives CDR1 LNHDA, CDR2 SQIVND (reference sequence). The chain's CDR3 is CASSIGGTNTEALL.

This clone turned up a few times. Written as DNA, the CDR3 is TGTGCCAACAGCTCACTAGAAGATACGCAGTATTTT. This encodes CANSSLEDTQYF. The chain employs TRBV6-4 and TRBJ2-3; TRBD2 is a possible D gene (5 bases). The CDR3 runs 12 residues. Germline V gene data show CDR1 as MRHNA and CDR2 as SNTAGT. The ends were cut back, 10 bases at V and 5 bases at J, with 13 bases in the middle.

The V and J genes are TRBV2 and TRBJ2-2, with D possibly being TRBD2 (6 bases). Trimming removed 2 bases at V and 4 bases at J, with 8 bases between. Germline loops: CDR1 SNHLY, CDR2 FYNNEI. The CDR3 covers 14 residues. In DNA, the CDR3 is TGTGCCAGCAGTGAAAGGAGGGGCACCGGGGAGCTGTTTTTT. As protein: CASSERRGTGELFF.

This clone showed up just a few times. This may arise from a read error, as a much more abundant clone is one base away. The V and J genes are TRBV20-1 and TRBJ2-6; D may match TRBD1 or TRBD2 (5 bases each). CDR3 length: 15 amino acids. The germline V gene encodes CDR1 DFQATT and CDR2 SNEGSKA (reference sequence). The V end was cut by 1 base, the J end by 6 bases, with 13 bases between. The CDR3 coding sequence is TGCAGTGCTAGAGGAGGGGCGACTGTGGCCAACGTCCTGACTTTC. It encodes CSARGGATVANVLTF.

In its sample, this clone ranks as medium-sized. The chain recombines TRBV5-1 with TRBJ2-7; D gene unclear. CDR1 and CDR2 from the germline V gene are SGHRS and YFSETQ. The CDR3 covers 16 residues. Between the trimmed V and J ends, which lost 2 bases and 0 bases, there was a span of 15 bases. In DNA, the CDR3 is TGCGCCAGCAGCTTTTACCCCCGTCGAGGCTCCTACGAGCAGTACTTC. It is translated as CASSFYPRRGSYEQYF.

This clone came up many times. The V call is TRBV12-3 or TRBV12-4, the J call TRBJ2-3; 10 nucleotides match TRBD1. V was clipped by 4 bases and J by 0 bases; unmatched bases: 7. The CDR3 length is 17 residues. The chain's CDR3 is CASSYGQGVTSTDTQYF. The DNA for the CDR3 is TGTGCCAGCAGTTATGGACAGGGGGTTACTAGCACAGATACGCAGTATTTT.

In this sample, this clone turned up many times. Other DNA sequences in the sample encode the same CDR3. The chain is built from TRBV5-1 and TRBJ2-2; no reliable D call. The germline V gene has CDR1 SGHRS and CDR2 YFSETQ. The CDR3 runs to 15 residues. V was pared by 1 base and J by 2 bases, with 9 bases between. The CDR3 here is CASSLWSENTGELFF. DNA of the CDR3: TGCGCCAGCAGCTTGTGGAGCGAAAACACCGGGGAGCTGTTTTTT.

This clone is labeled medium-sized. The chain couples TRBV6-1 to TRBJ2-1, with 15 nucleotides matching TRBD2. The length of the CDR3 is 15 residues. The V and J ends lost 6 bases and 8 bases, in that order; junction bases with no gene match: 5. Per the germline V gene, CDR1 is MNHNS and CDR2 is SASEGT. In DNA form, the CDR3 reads TGTGCCAGCAGCGGGACTAGCGGGAGGATAGATGAGCAGTTCTTC. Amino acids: CASSGTSGRIDEQFF.

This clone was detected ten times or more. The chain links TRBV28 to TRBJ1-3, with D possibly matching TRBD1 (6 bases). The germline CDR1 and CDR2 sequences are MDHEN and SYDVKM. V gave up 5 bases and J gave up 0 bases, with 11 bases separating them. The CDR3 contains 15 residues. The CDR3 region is CASSIQQGSGNTIYF. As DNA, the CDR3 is TGTGCCAGCAGTATACAACAGGGCTCTGGAAACACCATATATTTT.

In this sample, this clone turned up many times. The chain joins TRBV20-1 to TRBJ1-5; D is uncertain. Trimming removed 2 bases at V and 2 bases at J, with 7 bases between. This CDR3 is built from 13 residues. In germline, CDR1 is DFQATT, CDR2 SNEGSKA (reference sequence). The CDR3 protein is CSARSGGNQPQHF. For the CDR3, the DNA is TGCAGTGCTAGAAGCGGGGGCAATCAGCCCCAGCATTTT.

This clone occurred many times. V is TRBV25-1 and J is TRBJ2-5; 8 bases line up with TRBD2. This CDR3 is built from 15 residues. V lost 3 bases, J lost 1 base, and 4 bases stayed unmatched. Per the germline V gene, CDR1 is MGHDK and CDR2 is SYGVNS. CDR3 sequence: CASSDWAGGQETQYF. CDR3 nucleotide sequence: TGTGCCAGCAGTGACTGGGCGGGAGGCCAAGAGACCCAGTACTTC.

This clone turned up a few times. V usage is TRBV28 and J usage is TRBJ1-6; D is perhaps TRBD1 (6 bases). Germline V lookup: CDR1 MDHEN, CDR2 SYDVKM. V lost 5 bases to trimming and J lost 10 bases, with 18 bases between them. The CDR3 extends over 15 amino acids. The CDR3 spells CASSDSPGAQSPLHF. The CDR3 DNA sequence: TGTGCCAGCAGTGACTCTCCAGGGGCGCAATCACCCCTCCACTTT.

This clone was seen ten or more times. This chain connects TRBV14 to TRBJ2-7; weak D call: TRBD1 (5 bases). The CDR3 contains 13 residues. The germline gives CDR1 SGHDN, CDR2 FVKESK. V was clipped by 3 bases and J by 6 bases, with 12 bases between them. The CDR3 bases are TGTGCCAGCAGCCACCGAACAGGCGGCGAGCAGTACTTC. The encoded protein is CASSHRTGGEQYF.

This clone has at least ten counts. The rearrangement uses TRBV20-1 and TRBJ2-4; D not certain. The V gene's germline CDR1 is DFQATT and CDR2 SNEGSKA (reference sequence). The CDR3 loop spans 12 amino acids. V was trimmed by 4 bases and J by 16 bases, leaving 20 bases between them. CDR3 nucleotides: TGCAGTGCTAACATAGTTCGTAATAACGAATACTTC. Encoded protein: CSANIVRNNEYF.

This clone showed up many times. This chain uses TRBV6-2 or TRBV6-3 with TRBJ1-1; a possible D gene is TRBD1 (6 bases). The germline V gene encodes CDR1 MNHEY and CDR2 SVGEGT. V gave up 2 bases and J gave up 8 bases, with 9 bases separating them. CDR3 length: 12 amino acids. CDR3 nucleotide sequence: TGTGCCAGCAGTTACCTAGGACAGGAAGCTTTCTTT. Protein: CASSYLGQEAFF.